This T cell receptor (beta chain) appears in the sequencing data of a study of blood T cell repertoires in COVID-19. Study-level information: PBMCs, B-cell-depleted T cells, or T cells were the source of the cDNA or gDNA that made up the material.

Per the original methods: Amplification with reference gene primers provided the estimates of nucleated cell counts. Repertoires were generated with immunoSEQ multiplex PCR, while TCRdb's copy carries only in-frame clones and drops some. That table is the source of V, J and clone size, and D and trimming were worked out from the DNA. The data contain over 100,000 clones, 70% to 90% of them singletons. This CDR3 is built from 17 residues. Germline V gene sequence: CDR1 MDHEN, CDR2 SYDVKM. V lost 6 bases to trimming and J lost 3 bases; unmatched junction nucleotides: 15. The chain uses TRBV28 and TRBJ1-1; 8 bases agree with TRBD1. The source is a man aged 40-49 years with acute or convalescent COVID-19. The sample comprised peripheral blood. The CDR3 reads CASSPGQGGRRDTEAFF. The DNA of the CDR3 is TGTGCCAGCAGCCCAGGACAGGGAGGGCGCCGCGACACTGAAGCTTTCTTT.